This TCR beta chain was captured in a study of blood T cell repertoires in COVID-19. Study overall: Acute and convalescent COVID-19 specimens originated in the United States, Italy and Spain. T cells, B-cell-depleted T cells, or PBMCs supplied cDNA or gDNA.

In the authors' methods: Nucleated cell number was recorded as an estimate derived from reference gene primer amplification. Generated by immunoSEQ multiplex PCR, the TCRdb table keeps only in-frame clones and is missing some. V and J calls and clone size come straight from that table; D and trimming were deduced from the DNA. Of about 58,000 clones in the sample, 88% were seen once. Material: peripheral blood. This clonotype originated in a woman in her seventies with active COVID-19.

As DNA, the CDR3 is TGTGCCAGCAGACGCCGGGACTCGGGACGGGAGACCCAGTACTTC. Translating gives CASRRRDSGRETQYF. V gene TRBV7-3 combines with J gene TRBJ2-5, with D possibly matching TRBD2 (6 bases). The ends were cut back, 6 bases at V and 5 bases at J, with 19 bases in the middle. Germline CDR1 and CDR2: SGHTA and FQGTGA. The CDR3 extends over 15 amino acids. The whole variable domain, filled in from reference TRBV7-3 and TRBJ2-5, reads GAGVSQTPSNKVTEKGKYVELRCDPISGHTALYWYRQSLGQGPEFLIYFQGTGAADDSGLPNDRFFAVRPEGSVSTLKIQRTERGDSAVYLCASRRRDSGRETQYFGPGTRLLVL.